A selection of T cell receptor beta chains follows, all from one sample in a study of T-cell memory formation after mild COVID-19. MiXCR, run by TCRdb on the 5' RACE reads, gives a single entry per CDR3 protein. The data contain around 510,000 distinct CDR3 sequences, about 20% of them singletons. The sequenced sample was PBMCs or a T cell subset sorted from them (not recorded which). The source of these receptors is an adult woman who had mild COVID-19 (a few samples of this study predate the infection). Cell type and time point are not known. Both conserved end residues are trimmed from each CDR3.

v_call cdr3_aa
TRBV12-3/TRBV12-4 ASSFGTSGRANEQF
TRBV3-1 ASSQTLQETQY
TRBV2 ASIGGPSYEQY
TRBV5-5 ASSLSRGHGEQF
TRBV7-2 ASSFSGLAGNEQF
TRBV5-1 ASSLDGRSYEQY
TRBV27 ASSLWNEAGTDTQY
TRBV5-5 ASSFSSPDTQY
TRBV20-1 SARPGTGGYEQY
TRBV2 ASSDHNYGYT
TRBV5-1 ASSLSGQGFMNTEAF
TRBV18 ASSPPSARGGQEKLF
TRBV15 ATSSGAGLASEQY
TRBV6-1 ASSDLSGANVLT
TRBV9 ASKVGSAPAGELF
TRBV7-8 ASSPQEGIWSGELF